This T cell receptor beta chain emerged from a study of CD8 T cells in ankylosing spondylitis. Study-wide points: Blood from ankylosing spondylitis patients appeared to carry a characteristic roughly 8-variant TCR beta motif. Clones linked to disease were reported to show significant enrichment in matched ankylosing spondylitis synovial fluid.

A single record per CDR3 protein comes from TCRdb applying MiXCR to the 5' RACE reads. In the table there are over 150,000 distinct CDR3 sequences, 15% to 20% of which are singletons. CDR3 length: 14 residues. The J segment lost 4 bases and the V segment lost 2 bases, leaving 3 bases of the junction unmatched. CDR1 SGHDN and CDR2 FVKESK come from the germline V gene. This clonotype was found many times. Antigen unknown. The chain joins TRBV14 to TRBJ2-3, with 7 bases aligning to TRBD1. The sequence derives from a male donor aged 10-29 years with ankylosing spondylitis or in good health (not recorded which). Material: blood, either unsorted or a sorted T cell fraction (not recorded which). This CDR3 reads CASSQTTGADTQYF. CDR3 coding DNA: TGTGCCAGCAGCCAAACAACAGGGGCAGATACGCAGTATTTT.